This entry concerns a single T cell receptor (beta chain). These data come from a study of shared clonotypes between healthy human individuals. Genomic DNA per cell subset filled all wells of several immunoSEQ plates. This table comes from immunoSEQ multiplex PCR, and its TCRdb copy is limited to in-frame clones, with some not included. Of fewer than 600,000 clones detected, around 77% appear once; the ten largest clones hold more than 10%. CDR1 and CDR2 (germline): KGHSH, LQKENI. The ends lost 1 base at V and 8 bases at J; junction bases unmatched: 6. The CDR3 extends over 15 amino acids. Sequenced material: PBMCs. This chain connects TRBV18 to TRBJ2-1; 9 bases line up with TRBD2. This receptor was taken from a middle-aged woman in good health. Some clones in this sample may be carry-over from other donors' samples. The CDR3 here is CASSPRAGGVDEQFF. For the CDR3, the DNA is TGTGCCAGCTCACCACGCGCGGGGGGGGTAGATGAGCAGTTCTTC.